The clone carrying this T cell receptor beta chain was observed once. Its antigen is still unknown. This specimen belongs to a study of T cell repertoires in cytomegalovirus infection. Study details: An indication of both CMV infection and matching HLA type came from public TCR beta signatures. Findings and limits, study-wide: Dominating the ex vivo response were HLA-C-restricted CMV-specific TCR beta clonotypes.

Using its own MiXCR run on the reads, TCRdb lists one record per CDR3 protein. The table records about 100,000 distinct CDR3 sequences, approximately 15% of them present only once. The origin of this receptor is a human donor in good health (CMV status not recorded). Some clones in this sample may be carry-over from other donors' samples. Sequencing used PBMCs.

CDR3 protein: CASSESMWDPNIQYF. The CDR3 bases are TGTGCCAGCAGCGAGAGTATGTGGGATCCCAACATTCAGTACTTC. The chain couples TRBV9 to TRBJ2-4, with D uncertain. Germline V gives CDR1 SGDLS, CDR2 YYNGEE. The CDR3 is 15 residues long. With 3 bases removed from V and 7 bases from J, the gap between germline ends came to 17 bases.